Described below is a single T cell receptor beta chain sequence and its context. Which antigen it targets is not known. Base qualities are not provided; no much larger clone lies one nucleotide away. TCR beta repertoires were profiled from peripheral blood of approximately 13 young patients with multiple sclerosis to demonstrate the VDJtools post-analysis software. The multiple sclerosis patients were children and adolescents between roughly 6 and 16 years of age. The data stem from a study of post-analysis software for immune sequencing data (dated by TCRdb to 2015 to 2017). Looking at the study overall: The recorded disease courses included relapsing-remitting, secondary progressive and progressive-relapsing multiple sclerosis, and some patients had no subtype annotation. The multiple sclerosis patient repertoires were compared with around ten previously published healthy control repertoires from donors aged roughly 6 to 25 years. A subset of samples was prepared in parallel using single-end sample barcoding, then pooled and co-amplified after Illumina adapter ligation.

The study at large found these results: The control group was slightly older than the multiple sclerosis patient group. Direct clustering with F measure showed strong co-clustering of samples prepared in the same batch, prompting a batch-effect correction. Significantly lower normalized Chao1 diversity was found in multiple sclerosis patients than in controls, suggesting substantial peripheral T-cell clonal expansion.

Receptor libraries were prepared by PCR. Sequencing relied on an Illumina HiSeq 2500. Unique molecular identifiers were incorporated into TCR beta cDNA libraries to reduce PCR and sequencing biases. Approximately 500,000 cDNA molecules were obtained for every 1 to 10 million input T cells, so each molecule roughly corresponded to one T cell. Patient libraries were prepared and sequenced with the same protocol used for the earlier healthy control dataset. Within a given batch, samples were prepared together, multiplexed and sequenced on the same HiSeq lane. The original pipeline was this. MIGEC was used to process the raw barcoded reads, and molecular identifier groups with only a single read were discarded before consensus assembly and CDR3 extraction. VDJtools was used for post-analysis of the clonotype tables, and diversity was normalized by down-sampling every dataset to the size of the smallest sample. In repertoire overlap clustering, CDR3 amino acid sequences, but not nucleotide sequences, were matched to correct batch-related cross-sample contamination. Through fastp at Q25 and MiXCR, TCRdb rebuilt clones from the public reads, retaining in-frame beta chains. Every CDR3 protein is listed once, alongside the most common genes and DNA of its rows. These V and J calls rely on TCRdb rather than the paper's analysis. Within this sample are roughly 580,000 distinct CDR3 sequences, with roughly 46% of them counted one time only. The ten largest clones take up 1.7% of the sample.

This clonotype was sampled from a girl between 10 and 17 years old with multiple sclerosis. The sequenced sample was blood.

The nucleotide sequence is TGTGCCAGCACCTCCACTTCGGACAGGGGGGTCTCAGAGACCCAGTACTTC. Translation gives CASTSTSDRGVSETQYF. The V and J genes are TRBV7-2 and TRBJ2-5; 10 bases in the junction line up with TRBD1. The CDR3 runs 17 residues from the cysteine to the phenylalanine. Of the read, only the CDR3 DNA is kept; its 51 bases are in frame from base 1. The junction shows trimming of 7 bases on V and 4 bases on J, and the gene matches do not reach 15 bases of it. CDR1 and CDR2, looked up from the germline V gene, are SGHTA and FQGNSA.